This TCR beta chain was found in a study of lymphopenia after photon versus proton radiotherapy. The CDR3 has 14 residues. V was clipped by 7 bases and J by 3 bases; unmatched bases: 7. The germline CDR1 and CDR2 sequences are MDHEN and SYDVKM. Using immunoSEQ multiplex PCR, the repertoire was profiled, and TCRdb retains in-frame clones only, with some absent. Among some 30,000 clones listed, roughly 89% were seen once. Whole-study results and caveats: Photon-treated patients lost naive T cells and TCR diversity; proton-treated stayed stable. Oligoclonal CD8+ Temra expansion after nadir drove photon patients' diversity drop. Better survival with proton therapy was suggested as possible, not demonstrated.

Concerning this clone: What it recognizes is unknown.

This receptor was taken from a woman in her 70s with pancreatic cancer. Some clones in this sample may be carry-over from other donors' samples. This chain links TRBV28 with TRBJ2-7, with 9 bases that match TRBD1. The sample in question was peripheral blood, obtained from a patient treated with proton-based radiotherapy. The CDR3 bases are TGTGCCAGCATCGGACAGGGGAAGGGCTACGAGCAGTACTTC. Protein: CASIGQGKGYEQYF.